The rows below give T cell receptor beta chains drawn from one sample of a study of radiotherapy plus CTLA-4 blockade in lung cancer. Clones were read by immunoSEQ multiplex PCR, and TCRdb kept only the in-frame ones, dropping some. Here the sample spans 30,000 or so clones, 70% being singletons. The sequences come from peripheral blood, collected from a patient treated with radiotherapy plus ipilimumab. These TCRs come from a human donor with non-small cell lung cancer who had stable disease on radiotherapy plus ipilimumab. CDR3s include the opening cysteine and the closing phenylalanine or tryptophan. Fields, in order: J gene, D gene, V gene, clone size, CDR3 DNA, CDR3 protein. A D gene is named only where the DNA matches it firmly. Size values are once, few and many counts, or a class for expanded clones, and some rows have none.

TRBJ1-5	-	TRBV10-3	-	TGTGCCATCAGTGAGTTATCGGTGAATCAGCCCCAGCATTTT	CAISELSVNQPQHF
TRBJ2-7	-	TRBV20-1	-	TGCAGTGTATTAATAGGGGTCGAGCAGTACTTC	CSVLIGVEQYF
TRBJ2-1	-	TRBV7-9	medium-sized	TGTGCCAGCAGCTTAGTGGGGGATTGGAACAATGAGCAGTTCTTC	CASSLVGDWNNEQFF
TRBJ2-7	TRBD1	TRBV7-9	few	TGTGCCAGCAGCTTAGCGCTTGGGACAGGGGGAGTAGAGCAGTACTTC	CASSLALGTGGVEQYF
TRBJ1-3	-	TRBV14	few	TGTGCCAGCAGTATAGGGAAGGTCCGGAACCTCTCTGGAAACACCATATATTTT	CASSIGKVRNLSGNTIYF
TRBJ2-7	-	TRBV19	once	TGTGCCAGTAGTATTGGGTCAGGGGGGCACGAGCAGTACTTC	CASSIGSGGHEQYF
TRBJ2-1	TRBD1	TRBV14	few	TGTGCCAGCAGCCAACGGATACAGGGGAATGAGCAGTTCTTC	CASSQRIQGNEQFF
TRBJ2-1	-	TRBV7-8	-	TGTGCCAGCAGCTTAACCCCTCTAAATTCTGAGCAGTTCTTC	CASSLTPLNSEQFF
TRBJ2-2	TRBD2	TRBV19	-	TGTGCCAGTAGTATCCCTAGCGGGAGTCGGACCGGGGAGCTGTTTTTT	CASSIPSGSRTGELFF
TRBJ2-2	-	TRBV7-3	-	TGTGCCAGCAGCTACCAGGGAACCGGGGAGCTGTTTTTT	CASSYQGTGELFF
TRBJ2-1	TRBD2	TRBV5-6	-	TGTGCCAGCAGCCGCGCGGCTAGCGGGACATCGCCACAGTTCTTC	CASSRAASGTSPQFF
TRBJ1-5	-	TRBV28	-	TGTGCCAGCAGTTTTGAAGGCTTGGGCAATCAGCCCCAGCATTTT	CASSFEGLGNQPQHF
TRBJ2-1	TRBD1	TRBV6-1	once	TGTGCCAGCAGTCCGACAGGGAGCTCCTACAATGAGCAGTTCTTC	CASSPTGSSYNEQFF
TRBJ2-1	-	TRBV19	-	TGTGCCAGTAGTATGGCTGTCGGGAGACTAAGGAGACGGCACAATGAGCAGTTCTTC	CASSMAVGRLRRRHNEQFF
TRBJ2-3	-	TRBV11-2	-	TGTGCCAGCAGCTTAGATTCGTTCAGCGGACGCACAGATACGCAGTATTTT	CASSLDSFSGRTDTQYF
TRBJ2-5	-	TRBV18	-	TGTGCCAGCTCACCGGGCCTACAAGAGACCCAGTACTTC	CASSPGLQETQYF
TRBJ2-5	TRBD1	TRBV7-2	-	TGTGCCAGCAGCGGACGACAGGGTAGGACTGAGACCCAGTACTTC	CASSGRQGRTETQYF
TRBJ2-2	-	TRBV18	-	TGTGCCAGCTCCGGAGGAGCAAGGACGACCGGGGAGCTGTTTTTT	CASSGGARTTGELFF
TRBJ1-1	-	TRBV9	-	TGTGCCAGCAGCGCCCCCACCCCTGCGGGGGTACTGGCTTTCTTT	CASSAPTPAGVLAFF
TRBJ2-2	-	TRBV7-7	-	TGTGCTAGCAGCATGGAGGTCACCGGGGAGCTGTTTTTT	CASSMEVTGELFF
TRBJ2-7	-	TRBV2	-	TGTGCCAGCCTGGACAAGGGCCCCTACGAGCAGTACTTC	CASLDKGPYEQYF
TRBJ1-4	-	TRBV9	few	TGTGCCAGCAGCGTGAGGGGGGCCTTAAGCGAAAAACTGTTTTTT	CASSVRGALSEKLFF
TRBJ2-1	-	TRBV4-1	-	TGCGCCAGCAGCCCCAGCCGGACAGACGGGGAGCAGTTCTTC	CASSPSRTDGEQFF
TRBJ1-5	TRBD1	TRBV19	-	TGTGCCAGTAGTCCCCAGGGAGGACAGGAGAGCAATCAGCCCCAGCATTTT	CASSPQGGQESNQPQHF
TRBJ1-5	-	TRBV7-2	-	TGTGCCAGCACCCGACCCAATCAGCCCCAGCATTTT	CASTRPNQPQHF
TRBJ2-7	-	TRBV28	-	TGTGCCACCCAGGTCGGAGACTACGAGCAGTACTTC	CATQVGDYEQYF
TRBJ2-3	-	TRBV4-1	-	TGCGCCAGCAGCCAAGATTTAGTCGGTGGGGGTAGGACAGATACGCAGTATTTT	CASSQDLVGGGRTDTQYF
TRBJ2-1	-	TRBV19	few	TGTGCCAGTAGTATGATGGGCAATGAGCAGTTCTTC	CASSMMGNEQFF
TRBJ2-7	-	TRBV27	-	TGTGCCAGCAGTTTAGTGAGGGCGGGAATCTACAAGCAGTACTTC	CASSLVRAGIYKQYF
TRBJ2-4	TRBD1	TRBV5-6	-	TGTGCCAGCAGCATTCCGGGACAGGGGGCTAGAAACATTCAGTACTTC	CASSIPGQGARNIQYF
TRBJ2-3	TRBD1	TRBV2	-	TGTGCCAGCAGGAGGGGGCGGGCGATCACAGATACGCAGTATTTT	CASRRGRAITDTQYF
TRBJ2-7	-	TRBV25-1	-	TGTGCCAGCAGCCAATCCTACGAGCAGTACTTC	CASSQSYEQYF
TRBJ1-1	-	TRBV6-1	-	TGTGCCAGCAGTGAAGGATACACTGAAGCTTTCTTT	CASSEGYTEAFF
TRBJ2-7	-	TRBV29-1	-	TGCAGCGTAAAGGGTGCCTACGAGCAGTACTTC	CSVKGAYEQYF
TRBJ2-4	TRBD2	TRBV2	-	TGTGCCAGCAGTGAACCCCGGGGAGGGTCCAAAAACATTCAGTACTTC	CASSEPRGGSKNIQYF
TRBJ2-5	-	TRBV9	-	TGTGCCAGCAGCGCCCGGGCAGGAGGTGTAGAGACCCAGTACTTC	CASSARAGGVETQYF
TRBJ2-3	-	TRBV21-1	-	TGTGCCAGCAGCAGCCGCTCAGGGGATACGCAGTATTTT	CASSSRSGDTQYF
TRBJ2-7	-	TRBV7-9	few	TGTGCCAGCAGCCGCCGGGACACGAATACCTACGAGCAGTACTTC	CASSRRDTNTYEQYF
TRBJ2-5	-	TRBV28	-	TGTGCCAGCAGTTCCCCTCGGAGACTACAAGAGACCCAGTACTTC	CASSSPRRLQETQYF
TRBJ1-2	-	TRBV5-6	-	TGTGCCAGCAGCTTGGGCCAGTACTATGGCTACACCTTC	CASSLGQYYGYTF
TRBJ2-7	TRBD2	TRBV18	-	TGTGCCAGCTCACCAAGTCTAGCGGGTTCCTCCTACGAGCAGTACTTC	CASSPSLAGSSYEQYF
TRBJ2-3	TRBD2	TRBV6-6	-	TGTGCCAGCAGTTCTAGCGGGAGGGCCGGAGATACGCAGTATTTT	CASSSSGRAGDTQYF
TRBJ1-2	TRBD1	TRBV6-6	-	TGTGCCAGCAGTTACTACGACAGGGGCGGGATTGGCTACACCTTC	CASSYYDRGGIGYTF
TRBJ2-7	TRBD2	TRBV7-8	-	TGTGCCAGCAGCCCGACTAGCGGGGGTCCCTACGAGCAGTACTTC	CASSPTSGGPYEQYF
TRBJ2-3	-	TRBV19	medium-sized	TGTGCCAGTAGGAAAGGGGGAACAGATACGCAGTATTTT	CASRKGGTDTQYF
TRBJ2-1	-	TRBV5-4	medium-sized	TGTGCCACCCAGAAGGGGTTAAATGAGCAGTTCTTC	CATQKGLNEQFF
TRBJ2-3	-	TRBV5-4	few	TGTGCCAGCAGCTCAAAGATGGCCAGCACAGATACGCAGTATTTT	CASSSKMASTDTQYF
TRBJ2-1	-	TRBV19	-	TGTGCCAGTAGCGTGCGGACCTCCTACAATGAGCAGTTCTTC	CASSVRTSYNEQFF
TRBJ2-1	TRBD2	TRBV11-1	-	TGTGCCAGCAGCTTGAGCGGGGGCTCCTACAATGAGCAGTTCTTC	CASSLSGGSYNEQFF
TRBJ2-7	-	TRBV5-5	-	TGTGCCAGCAGCCCCCAACCGAGCGTCTCCTCCTACGAGCAGTACTTC	CASSPQPSVSSYEQYF
TRBJ1-2	TRBD1	TRBV7-2	-	TGTGCCAGCAGCTTTACCGGGACAGTTTATGGCTACACCTTC	CASSFTGTVYGYTF
TRBJ1-5	TRBD1	TRBV27	-	TGTGCCAGCAGTTTAATGTTTGACAGGGCTGGCAATCAGCCCCAGCATTTT	CASSLMFDRAGNQPQHF
TRBJ2-5	-	TRBV7-2	-	TGTGCCAGCAGCCGATCTGGGACGGGAGAAGAGACCCAGTACTTC	CASSRSGTGEETQYF
TRBJ2-3	TRBD1	TRBV5-1	-	TGCGCCAGCAGCTTGGCAAGGACAGGGGCTTACACAGATACGCAGTATTTT	CASSLARTGAYTDTQYF
TRBJ2-7	TRBD1	TRBV19	-	TGTGCCAGTAGTAGCGGACAGGGTCCGGACGAGCAGTACTTC	CASSSGQGPDEQYF